The 8 T cell receptor beta chains listed next were all sequenced from one sample in a study of neurological immune-mediated disorders. Time point meaning: longitudinal time-point 3. TCRdb re-called the 5' RACE reads through MiXCR, storing one row per CDR3 protein. This table holds approximately 80,000 distinct CDR3 sequences, about 4% found once. Sequencing used PBMCs. Receptors originate from a woman aged 55-70 years with multiple sclerosis.

This clonotype was recorded at least ten times. The V and J genes are TRBV7-6 and TRBJ2-3; no firm D call. The CDR3 length is 14 residues. The ends were cut back, 6 bases at V and 3 bases at J, with 13 bases in the middle. Germline loops: CDR1 SGHVS, CDR2 FNYEAQ. The CDR3 region is CASSSVGSTDTQYF. The CDR3 region has the DNA TGTGCCAGCAGTTCGGTAGGTTCTACAGATACGCAGTATTTT.

At least ten counts were recorded for this clonotype. The CDR3 DNA follows: TGTGCCAGCAGCCCCGGGGCAGGTCGAGCTAACTATGGCTACACCTTC. Translating it yields CASSPGAGRANYGYTF. This rearrangement joins TRBV3-1 to TRBJ1-2, with D possibly matching TRBD1 (5 bases). V was trimmed by 4 bases and J by 0 bases, leaving 15 bases between them. Looked up from germline, CDR1 is LGHDT and CDR2 is YNNKEL (reference sequence). The CDR3 spans 16 residues. Full variable domain (missing parts from reference TRBV3-1 and TRBJ1-2): DTAVSQTPKYLVTQMGNDKSIKCEQNLGHDTMYWYKQDSKKFLKIMFSYNNKELIINETVPNRFSPKSPDKAHLNLHINSLELGDSAVYFCASSPGAGRANYGYTFGSGTRLTVV.

This clonotype was seen many times. J is TRBJ2-1 and V is TRBV6-2 or TRBV6-3, with 10 bases identical to TRBD1. The V and J ends lost 2 bases and 4 bases, in that order; junction bases with no gene match: 11. The CDR3 consists of 18 residues. CDR1 is MNHEY, CDR2 SVGEGT, per germline. CDR3 DNA sequence: TGTGCCAGCAGTTACCCCAAAGGACAGGGGGTATTGTACAATGAGCAGTTCTTC. Protein product: CASSYPKGQGVLYNEQFF.

This clonotype was counted many times. The genes are TRBV5-1 and TRBJ1-1, with a tentative D call TRBD1 (5 bases). The CDR3 contains 16 residues. V was trimmed by 0 bases and J by 0 bases, leaving 12 bases between them. Per germline, CDR1 SGHRS and CDR2 YFSETQ. CDR3 in DNA: TGCGCCAGCAGCTTGGTCGGGGGGAGGATGAACACTGAAGCTTTCTTT. Translation gives CASSLVGGRMNTEAFF.

This clonotype was picked up many times. The V and J genes are TRBV10-3 and TRBJ1-5; D ambiguous. V was pared by 2 bases and J by 1 base, with 12 bases between. Germline V gene lookup returns CDR1 ENHRY and CDR2 SYGVKD. This CDR3 comprises 16 residues. CDR3 sequence reads: CAISEDSGGSNQPQHF. The CDR3 DNA is TGTGCCATCAGTGAGGACTCGGGCGGGAGCAATCAGCCCCAGCATTTT.

This clonotype was found many times. This chain links TRBV10-3 with TRBJ1-2; D may be TRBD1 (5 bases). V was cut by 7 bases and J by 4 bases, with 19 bases left in between. Germline-derived CDR1 and CDR2 are ENHRY and SYGVKD. The CDR3 covers 15 residues. CDR3 sequence (DNA): TGTGCCATCATTATCGACCCAACGAGGGGCTATGGCTACACCTTC. Translating it yields CAIIIDPTRGYGYTF.

This clonotype was counted at least ten times. This chain uses TRBV20-1 with TRBJ1-5; 9 bases line up with TRBD1. This CDR3 comprises 16 residues. The trim removed 2 bases at V and 4 bases at J, leaving 9 bases unmatched. In germline, CDR1 is DFQATT, CDR2 SNEGSKA (reference sequence). The CDR3 DNA reads TGCAGTGCTAGAACGCGGGGAGGACAGGGGAATCAGCCCCAGCATTTT. This encodes CSARTRGGQGNQPQHF.

The chain couples TRBV19 to TRBJ2-5; maybe TRBD1 (5 bases). The CDR3 loop spans 12 amino acids. The ends were cut back, 5 bases at V and 5 bases at J, with 9 bases in the middle. Germline assignment: CDR1 LNHDA and CDR2 SQIVND (reference sequence). In DNA, the CDR3 is TGTGCCAGTAGTTTGGGGCCCGAGACCCAGTACTTC. Its translation: CASSLGPETQYF.